This entry lists 27 T cell receptor beta chains sequenced from one sample in a study of metastatic and nonmetastatic thyroid tumors. No patient received treatment before thyroid surgery. TCRdb called clones again from the PCR reads with MiXCR. The sample lists around 20,000 clones, around a sixth occurring once. Sequenced: blood. These receptors were obtained from a female donor with papillary thyroid cancer or a benign thyroid nodule (not recorded which). Some clones in this sample may be carry-over from other donors' samples.

The gene calls are TRBV5-4 and TRBJ1-1; 10 nucleotides agree with TRBD1. CDR3 length equals 14 residues. The germline V gene encodes CDR1 SGHNT and CDR2 YYREEE (reference sequence). With V trimmed by 5 bases and J by 4 bases, 5 bases remained unmatched. The CDR3 region is CASRRDRGATEAFF. CDR3 DNA sequence: TGTGCCAGCAGACGGGACAGGGGTGCCACTGAAGCTTTCTTT. Full variable domain (remainder filled in from reference TRBV5-4 and TRBJ1-1): ETGVTQSPTHLIKTRGQQVTLRCSSQSGHNTVSWYQQALGQGPQFIFQYYREEENGRGNFPPRFSGLQFPNYSSELNVNALELDDSALYLCASRRDRGATEAFFGQGTRLTVV.

This clone was recorded at least ten times. The CDR3 DNA reads TGTGCCAGCCAGGGGGGATCCTACGAGCAGTACTTC. Amino acid sequence: CASQGGSYEQYF. The chain carries TRBV6-1 and TRBJ2-7; D is perhaps TRBD1 (7 bases). The V gene lost 8 bases and the J gene lost 1 base, with 9 bases spanning the gap. Per germline, CDR1 MNHNS and CDR2 SASEGT. This CDR3 comprises 12 residues.

This clone showed up many times. V usage is TRBV24-1 and J usage is TRBJ2-7; 7 bases are a match to TRBD2. V shed 3 bases, J shed 7 bases, and the junction held 8 bases outside the gene matches. The CDR3 runs 14 residues. Per the germline V gene, CDR1 is KGHDR and CDR2 is SFDVKD. This CDR3 reads CATSDSGMDEEQYF. Written as DNA, the CDR3 is TGTGCCACCAGTGATAGCGGGATGGACGAGGAGCAGTACTTC.

V gene TRBV9 combines with J gene TRBJ2-7; 9 nucleotides align to TRBD2. V gave up 4 bases and J gave up 6 bases; unmatched junction bases: 5. The CDR3 runs 13 residues. The germline gives CDR1 SGDLS, CDR2 YYNGEE. The CDR3 DNA reads as TGTGCCAGCAGCAATAGCGGGAGAGGCGAGCAGTACTTC. It yields the protein CASSNSGRGEQYF.

This clone was seen many times. The chain couples TRBV7-3 to TRBJ2-3; 8 nucleotides agree with TRBD2. Germline V gene sequence: CDR1 SGHTA, CDR2 FQGTGA. V was clipped by 0 bases and J by 3 bases; unmatched bases: 14. The CDR3 contains 19 residues. CDR3 region: CASSLTPGLGPPGTDTQYF. CDR3 DNA sequence: TGTGCCAGCAGCTTAACACCGGGACTAGGGCCACCTGGGACAGATACGCAGTATTTT. The whole variable domain, filled in from reference TRBV7-3 and TRBJ2-3, reads GAGVSQTPSNKVTEKGKYVELRCDPISGHTALYWYRQSLGQGPEFLIYFQGTGAADDSGLPNDRFFAVRPEGSVSTLKIQRTERGDSAVYLCASSLTPGLGPPGTDTQYFGPGTRLTVL.

This clone was detected ten times or more. V is TRBV15 and J is TRBJ2-7; D perhaps matches TRBD1 (6 bases). Trimming cost V 6 bases and J 2 bases, with 11 bases left between them. CDR1 and CDR2 from the germline V gene are LNHNV and YYDKDF (reference sequence). The length of the CDR3 is 13 residues. CDR3 nucleotides: TGTGCCACCAGGATTACAGGGACCTACGAGCAGTACTTC. This gives the protein CATRITGTYEQYF.

Ten or more counts support this clone. The chain uses TRBV13 and TRBJ2-7; 8 positions agree with TRBD2. V dropped 5 bases and J dropped 7; count of bases not matched to a gene: 7. Germline V lookup: CDR1 PRHDT, CDR2 FYEKMQ (reference sequence). The CDR3 has 13 residues. Written as DNA, the CDR3 is TGTGCCAGCAGCCGAAAGGGACTAGAGGAGCAGTACTTC. Amino acids: CASSRKGLEEQYF.

This clone is deemed medium-sized (0.01 to 0.1%). V gene TRBV11-3 combines with J gene TRBJ2-3; the D is unclear. Germline lookup yields CDR1 SGHNT and CDR2 YENEEA. The CDR3 is 15 residues long. V was cut by 0 bases and J by 6 bases, with 13 bases left in between. The CDR3, as DNA: TGTGCCAGCAGCTTAGATACTGGACGACGGGATACGCAGTATTTT. This codes for CASSLDTGRRDTQYF.

The rearrangement links TRBV6-5 to TRBJ2-1, with 7 positions matching TRBD2. The CDR3 has 13 residues. CDR1 is MNHEY, CDR2 SVGAGI, per germline. J gave up 9 bases and V 2 bases, and 4 bases lay outside the gene matches. The CDR3, as DNA: TGTGCCAGCAGTTACGATGGGGGGGGTGAGCAGTTCTTC. Encoded protein: CASSYDGGGEQFF.

V is TRBV5-6 and J is TRBJ1-1; possibly TRBD1 for D (5 bases). Germline CDR1 is SGHDT and CDR2 is YYEEEE. There are 15 residues in the CDR3. Trimming stripped 3 bases from V and 4 bases from J, with 16 bases between. CDR3 sequence: CASSWTREWGTEAFF. The CDR3 DNA reads as TGTGCCAGCAGCTGGACCAGGGAATGGGGCACTGAAGCTTTCTTT.

This clone is classed as medium-sized. The chain employs TRBV4-1 and TRBJ2-5; the D is unclear. CDR1 MGHRA and CDR2 YSYEKL come from the germline V gene. This CDR3 has 14 amino acids. With 6 bases removed from V and 1 base from J, the gap between germline ends came to 12 bases. The DNA for the CDR3 is TGCGCCAGCAGGAAACCGGGCCCCCAAGAGACCCAGTACTTC. The encoded protein is CASRKPGPQETQYF.

Concerning this clone itself: A much larger clone sits a single nucleotide away, making a read error possible. V and J are TRBV5-4 and TRBJ1-3; D call uncertain. Germline V gene sequence: CDR1 SGHNT, CDR2 YYREEE (reference sequence). The CDR3 totals 14 residues. Here the CDR3 reads CVSSSTYSGNTIYF. The CDR3 region has the DNA TGTGTCAGCAGCTCCACATACTCTGGAAACACCATATATTTT.

Ten or more counts support this clone. The chain joins TRBV20-1 to TRBJ2-1; TRBD1 might be the D (5 bases). Germline CDR1 is DFQATT and CDR2 is SNEGSKA (reference sequence). V gave up 2 bases and J gave up 3 bases, with 20 bases separating them. CDR3 length: 17 amino acids. The CDR3 DNA reads as TGCAGTGCTAGACTTTCGATGGGTGGACACAACTACAATGAGCAGTTCTTC. It encodes CSARLSMGGHNYNEQFF.

By frequency in the sample, this clone is medium-sized. The V gene is TRBV5-1, the J gene TRBJ1-2, with 8 bases matching TRBD1. J lost 6 bases, V lost 1 base, and 11 bases had no gene match. CDR3 length equals 16 residues. Germline CDR1 SGHRS, CDR2 YFSETQ. CDR3 loop: CASSLSGGQGMHGYTF. The DNA of the CDR3 is TGCGCCAGCAGCTTGAGTGGCGGACAGGGAATGCATGGCTACACCTTC.

The chain combines TRBV12-3 or TRBV12-4 with TRBJ1-3; D perhaps matches TRBD1 (5 bases). Trimming stripped 3 bases from V and 0 bases from J, with 12 bases between. The CDR3 contains 16 residues. CDR3 sequence reads: CASSFVQGLSGNTIYF. CDR3 DNA: TGTGCCAGCAGTTTTGTCCAGGGACTCTCTGGAAACACCATATATTTT.

This clone has only one observation. This chain uses TRBV2 with TRBJ2-1; 7 nucleotides agree with TRBD2. In germline, CDR1 is SNHLY, CDR2 FYNNEI. J gave up 0 bases and V 4 bases, and 18 bases lay outside the gene matches. This CDR3 comprises 20 residues. DNA for the CDR3: TGTGCCAGCAGTGTTGCTCTGACCGGGACTACCCCGAGCTCCTACAATGAGCAGTTCTTC. Translating gives CASSVALTGTTPSSYNEQFF.

The CDR3 loop is CATSRGGGGKGTDTQYF. The CDR3 DNA reads as TGTGCCACCAGCAGAGGGGGGGGAGGGAAGGGCACAGATACGCAGTATTTT. V gene TRBV15 combines with J gene TRBJ2-3; 7 nucleotides align to TRBD2. Germline assignment: CDR1 LNHNV and CDR2 YYDKDF (reference sequence). CDR3 length: 17 amino acids. V shed 1 base and J 1 base; nucleotides not matched to a gene: 8.

To note about this clone: Other DNA sequences in the same sample also yield this CDR3. The chain joins TRBV4-1 to TRBJ2-3, with 13 bases fitting TRBD2. V gave up 1 base and J gave up 0 bases; unmatched junction bases: 4. In germline, CDR1 is MGHRA, CDR2 YSYEKL. CDR3 length: 18 amino acids. The CDR3 DNA reads as TGCGCCAGCAGCCAAGCCCGACTAGCGGGGGGTAGCACAGATACGCAGTATTTT. This sequence encodes CASSQARLAGGSTDTQYF.

This clone was seen ten or more times. This chain links TRBV6-1 with TRBJ1-2, with a possible D match to TRBD1 (6 bases). The CDR3 consists of 14 residues. From germline, CDR1 is MNHNS and CDR2 SASEGT. Deletions cut 9 bases from V and 2 bases from J, with 16 bases between. The CDR3, as DNA: TGTGCCAGTTCACGAGGGGGTCGCAACTATGGCTACACCTTC. Amino acids: CASSRGGRNYGYTF.

This clone occurred a few times. The CDR3 coding sequence is TGTGCCAGCAGCCGAACAGAATCTTTGGGCACGCAGTATTTT. This sequence encodes CASSRTESLGTQYF. The chain joins TRBV28 to TRBJ2-3; D gene uncertain. CDR1 is MDHEN, CDR2 SYDVKM, per germline. This CDR3 has 14 residues. V lost 6 bases to trimming and J lost 9 bases, with 19 bases between them.

This clone was observed many times. The chain has TRBV5-1 and TRBJ2-3; D is unclear. V gave up 2 bases and J gave up 4 bases, with 11 bases separating them. The CDR3 is made up of 14 amino acids. Germline CDR1 is SGHRS and CDR2 is YFSETQ. CDR3 loop: CASSLSPPADTQYF. CDR3 DNA: TGCGCCAGCAGCTTATCCCCCCCGGCAGATACGCAGTATTTT. The complete variable domain, with remaining parts taken from reference TRBV5-1 and TRBJ2-3, reads KAGVTQTPRYLIKTRGQQVTLSCSPISGHRSVSWYQQTPGQGLQFLFEYFSETQRNKGNFPGRFSGRQFSNSRSEMNVSTLELGDSALYLCASSLSPPADTQYFGPGTRLTVL.

The table lists this clone with many counts. V is TRBV28 and J is TRBJ1-5, with D perhaps TRBD1 (5 bases). The germline V gene has CDR1 MDHEN and CDR2 SYDVKM. The CDR3 is 16 amino acids. V was trimmed by 6 bases and J by 4 bases, leaving 19 bases between them. CDR3 in amino acids: CASSLSGTLVNQPQHF. The CDR3 region has the DNA TGTGCCAGCAGCCTCTCCGGGACGTTGGTTAATCAGCCCCAGCATTTT.

This clone was seen repeatedly, ten times or more. The chain recombines TRBV6-1 with TRBJ2-1; 7 nucleotides align to TRBD2. This CDR3 comprises 13 residues. Germline V gene sequence: CDR1 MNHNS, CDR2 SASEGT. With V trimmed by 7 bases and J by 4 bases, 4 bases remained unmatched. The CDR3 coding sequence is TGTGCCAGCATGGCGGGAGCTTACAATGAGCAGTTCTTC. The encoded protein is CASMAGAYNEQFF.

V usage is TRBV11-2 and J usage is TRBJ2-7; TRBD1 matches 8 bases. This CDR3 has 16 residues. V gave up 3 bases and J gave up 1 base; unmatched junction bases: 8. Germline CDR1 and CDR2: SGHAT and FQNNGV. The CDR3 DNA is TGTGCCAGCAGCTTGAGATCCGGGACAGGTTCCTACGAGCAGTACTTC. Amino acids: CASSLRSGTGSYEQYF.

By share, this clone ranks as medium-sized. The rearrangement uses TRBV11-2 and TRBJ1-2, with 8 bases that match TRBD1. With 2 bases clipped from V and 4 bases from J, the junction kept 9 bases outside the gene matches. From germline, CDR1 is SGHAT and CDR2 FQNNGV. The CDR3 sequence is 16 residues long. For the CDR3, the DNA is TGTGCCAGCAGCTTACGACCGGGACAGGCCTTCTATGGCTACACCTTC. The encoded protein is CASSLRPGQAFYGYTF.

This clone was seen ten or more times. The genes are TRBV6-2 or TRBV6-3 and TRBJ2-3; D unresolved. CDR3 length equals 13 residues. From germline, CDR1 is MNHEY and CDR2 SVGEGT. V lost 5 bases and J lost 2, with 8 bases in between. Here the CDR3 reads CASSRADTDTQYF. The CDR3 nucleotides read TGTGCCAGCAGTCGGGCCGACACAGATACGCAGTATTTT.

This clone was counted ten times or more. This could be a read error, since a much larger clone is one nucleotide away. This same CDR3 is encoded by further DNA sequences in the sample. The V gene is TRBV5-1, the J gene TRBJ2-7, with D perhaps matching TRBD2 (5 bases). The V and J ends lost 7 bases and 5 bases respectively, with 22 bases between them. CDR1 SGHRS and CDR2 YFSETQ come from the germline V gene. This CDR3 is 15 amino acids long. The chain's CDR3 is CASRYDGRLLNEQYF. DNA for the CDR3: TGCGCCAGCCGCTATGATGGGCGACTACTTAACGAGCAGTACTTC.